Below, 27 T cell receptor beta chains from the same sample are listed, as sequenced in a study of breast tumors, draining lymph nodes, adjacent tissues. TCRdb called the multiplex PCR reads again in MiXCR, with one record for every CDR3 protein. The sample lists 21,000 or so distinct CDR3 sequences, roughly 41% occurring once. The sample consisted of breast tumor tissue. These receptors all stem from a female donor with breast cancer. Some clones in this sample may be carry-over from other donors' samples.

CDR3 bases: TGTGCCAGCGACAGGCAAGGCGAGCAGTACTTC. Its translation is CASDRQGEQYF. This chain uses TRBV2 with TRBJ2-7; TRBD1 might be the D (6 bases). Trimming stripped 8 bases from V and 6 bases from J, with 11 bases between. Germline V gene data show CDR1 as SNHLY and CDR2 as FYNNEI. The CDR3 loop spans 11 amino acids.

This chain links TRBV18 with TRBJ2-2, with no clear D. Germline lookup yields CDR1 KGHSH and CDR2 LQKENI. The CDR3 loop spans 16 amino acids. Trimming took 3 bases from V and 5 from J, leaving 16 bases between them. CDR3 residues: CASSPSSVSGTGELFF. The DNA for the CDR3 is TGTGCCAGCTCACCGAGTTCAGTCAGTGGGACCGGGGAGCTGTTTTTT.

The chain recombines TRBV19 with TRBJ1-5; D may be TRBD1 (5 bases). Germline V gene data show CDR1 as LNHDA and CDR2 as SQIVND (reference sequence). The CDR3 is made up of 16 amino acids. Trimming removed 3 bases from V and 3 bases from J, with 15 bases in between. CDR3 DNA: TGTGCCAGTAGTATTGGTTTGGGGGGAACCAATCAGCCCCAGCATTTT. It translates to CASSIGLGGTNQPQHF.

The chain joins TRBV24-1 to TRBJ1-1, with a possible D match to TRBD1 (6 bases). The CDR3 runs 13 residues. The V gene's germline CDR1 is KGHDR and CDR2 SFDVKD. V shed 2 bases and J shed 4 bases, with 7 bases lying between them. CDR3 amino acids: CATSDSGVTEAFF. The CDR3 DNA sequence: TGTGCCACCAGTGATTCAGGGGTCACTGAAGCTTTCTTT.

The chain has TRBV10-3 and TRBJ2-2; TRBD2 agrees at 10 bases. The CDR3 has 15 residues. The germline gives CDR1 ENHRY, CDR2 SYGVKD. With V trimmed by 2 bases and J by 7 bases, 4 bases remained unmatched. CDR3 amino acids: CAISELAGDNGELFF. CDR3 in DNA: TGTGCCATCAGTGAGCTAGCGGGGGACAACGGGGAGCTGTTTTTT.

The V call is TRBV24-1, the J call TRBJ2-1, with 7 bases identical to TRBD2. This CDR3 comprises 14 residues. V lost 2 bases and J lost 8; bases outside the gene matches: 5. In germline, CDR1 is KGHDR, CDR2 SFDVKD. The CDR3 region is CATSDSGEGDEQFF. In DNA, the CDR3 is TGTGCCACCAGTGATTCGGGGGAGGGAGATGAGCAGTTCTTC.

There are a few counts of this clonotype. V usage is TRBV6-1 and J usage is TRBJ2-7; 11 positions match TRBD2. Trimming took 4 bases from V and 1 from J; bases not matched to a gene: 6. CDR3 length equals 16 residues. Germline V gives CDR1 MNHNS, CDR2 SASEGT. CDR3 nucleotide sequence: TGTGCCAGCAGTGTATGGGGACTAGCGGTTTCCTACGAGCAGTACTTC. This gives the protein CASSVWGLAVSYEQYF.

This clonotype appeared many times. This rearrangement joins TRBV10-2 to TRBJ2-5; TRBD2 agrees at 9 bases. Looked up from germline, CDR1 is WSHSY and CDR2 is SAAADI. The junction had 7 bases not matched to a gene; V was cut back by 1 base and J by 4 bases. The CDR3 sequence is 16 residues long. CDR3 in amino acids: CASSELAGGPAETQYF. CDR3 nucleotide sequence: TGCGCCAGCAGTGAGTTGGCGGGAGGGCCAGCAGAGACCCAGTACTTC.

The chain couples TRBV20-1 to TRBJ1-6, with TRBD1 identical over 7 bases. The CDR3 consists of 15 residues. The germline V gene encodes CDR1 DFQATT and CDR2 SNEGSKA (reference sequence). The V segment lost 4 bases and the J segment 13 bases; nucleotides outside the gene matches: 16. The CDR3: CSAKRDSPDFEPLHF. The CDR3, as DNA: TGCAGTGCTAAGAGGGACAGCCCAGACTTTGAGCCCCTCCACTTT.

This clonotype was picked up one time. The chain recombines TRBV10-3 with TRBJ1-3; unclear D gene. Germline assignment: CDR1 ENHRY and CDR2 SYGVKD. V was shortened by 2 bases and J by 4 bases, with 3 bases between the two germline ends. The CDR3 length is 12 residues. The CDR3 coding sequence is TGTGCCATCAGTGAGGTCGGAAACACCATATATTTT. Encoded protein: CAISEVGNTIYF.

Many counts were recorded for this clonotype. The chain carries TRBV7-9 and TRBJ2-5; 7 nucleotides align to TRBD1. Germline CDR1 is SEHNR and CDR2 is FQNEAQ (reference sequence). The CDR3 runs to 15 residues. Trimming at V came to 1 base and at J to 2 bases, leaving 4 bases not matched to a gene. DNA for the CDR3: TGTGCCAGCAGCTTAGTCTTGGGACAGCAAGAGACCCAGTACTTC. Translating gives CASSLVLGQQETQYF.

This clonotype was seen a handful of times. The chain links TRBV28 to TRBJ2-2, with D perhaps matching TRBD1 (6 bases). V was shortened by 2 bases and J by 0 bases, with 13 bases between the two germline ends. Germline loops: CDR1 MDHEN, CDR2 SYDVKM. The CDR3 contains 17 residues. This chain's CDR3 is CASSLIGQGPNTGELFF. The CDR3 nucleotides read TGTGCCAGCAGTTTAATCGGGCAGGGGCCGAACACCGGGGAGCTGTTTTTT.

This clonotype was seen repeatedly, ten times or more. The rearrangement links TRBV10-3 to TRBJ1-5; D is perhaps TRBD1 (5 bases). The CDR3 contains 14 residues. CDR1 and CDR2 (germline): ENHRY, SYGVKD. The V gene lost 1 base and the J gene lost 3 bases, with 7 bases spanning the gap. CDR3 amino acids: CAISELGDNQPQHF. CDR3 nucleotide sequence: TGTGCCATCAGTGAGTTGGGGGACAATCAGCCCCAGCATTTT.

Comment on this clonotype: As the CDR3 is not closed by the conserved phenylalanine or tryptophan, this likely results from a read error. The J gene is TRBJ1-2, the V gene TRBV7-9; TRBD1 might be the D (5 bases). This CDR3 contains 15 residues. Germline V gene data show CDR1 as SEHNR and CDR2 as FQNEAQ (reference sequence). V was clipped by 0 bases and J by 5 bases, with 13 bases between them. This CDR3 reads CASSLAGQDNYGYTS. The CDR3 DNA follows: TGTGCCAGCAGCTTAGCGGGTCAGGACAATTATGGCTACACCTCC.

The V and J genes are TRBV10-3 and TRBJ1-5, with unresolved D. CDR1 and CDR2 (germline): ENHRY, SYGVKD. This CDR3 has 15 residues. The V end was cut by 0 bases, the J end by 1 base, with 7 bases between. The CDR3 DNA reads as TGTGCCATCAGTGAGTCAGATGCGAGCAATCAGCCCCAGCATTTT. Protein product: CAISESDASNQPQHF.

With respect to this clonotype: One end of the junction fails to match germline, which may point to a read error. The chain uses TRBV7-9 and TRBJ2-7; TRBD1 is a possible D gene (5 bases). The CDR3 is 18 residues long. Germline assignment: CDR1 SEHNR and CDR2 FQNEAQ (reference sequence). The CDR3 DNA reads TGCGCCAGCAGACGAGACTCAGGGCGTACCTCCATAACCTACGAGCAGTACTTC. This encodes CASRRDSGRTSITYEQYF.

This clonotype has ten or more counts. A much larger clone lies one base from this, so it may be a read error. The V and J genes are TRBV20-1 and TRBJ2-7; no definite D call. Germline V CDR1 and CDR2: DFQATT, SNEGSKA (reference sequence). V dropped 0 bases and J dropped 3 bases, with 21 bases sitting between them. The CDR3 contains 17 residues. For the CDR3, the DNA is TGCAGTGCTAGAGATCTCAGCCCCGCAACTCTTAACTACGAGCAGTACTTC. It encodes CSARDLSPATLNYEQYF.

The chain combines TRBV20-1 with TRBJ1-2; no clear D gene. Germline V gene sequence: CDR1 DFQATT, CDR2 SNEGSKA (reference sequence). V lost 0 bases and J 10 bases, leaving 12 bases between the germline ends. The CDR3 totals 12 residues. The DNA for the CDR3 is TGCAGTGCTAGAGACACAGCGGTACTCTACACCTTC. The encoded protein is CSARDTAVLYTF.

In its sample, this clonotype was seen many times. The gene calls are TRBV4-3 and TRBJ2-7; 11 bases fit TRBD2. The junction had 0 bases not matched to a gene; V was cut back by 1 base and J by 1 base. Germline CDR1 reads LGHNA; CDR2 reads YSLEER. CDR3 length equals 15 residues. The CDR3 loop is CASSQGLAGSYEQYF. The CDR3 nucleotides are TGCGCCAGCAGCCAAGGACTAGCGGGATCCTACGAGCAGTACTTC.

This clonotype was seen many times. A read error may be the cause here, since a much bigger clone is one base away. V gene TRBV7-8 combines with J gene TRBJ2-5; 12 bases are shared with TRBD2. With V trimmed by 3 bases and J by 9 bases, 14 bases remained unmatched. This CDR3 comprises 17 residues. The germline gives CDR1 SGHVS, CDR2 FQNEAQ. CDR3 residues: CASSFPGLAGGQEPQYF. The CDR3 bases are TGTGCCAGCAGCTTTCCCGGCCTAGCGGGGGGGCAGGAGCCCCAGTACTTC.

At least ten counts were recorded for this clonotype. This chain joins TRBV20-1 and TRBJ2-1, with D maybe TRBD1 (6 bases). From germline, CDR1 is DFQATT and CDR2 SNEGSKA (reference sequence). The CDR3 length is 15 residues. Trimming removed 6 bases at V and 2 bases at J, with 17 bases between. The CDR3 bases are TGCAGTGCGGTAGACCAGGGGAAGCCCTACAATGAGCAGTTCTTC. Amino acid sequence: CSAVDQGKPYNEQFF.

The chain couples TRBV5-6 to TRBJ2-1, with D perhaps TRBD1 or TRBD2 (6 bases each). Germline lookup yields CDR1 SGHDT and CDR2 YYEEEE. The V gene lost 0 bases and the J gene lost 10 bases, with 20 bases spanning the gap. This CDR3 contains 16 residues. CDR3 protein: CASSLDQPGASREQFF. In DNA form, the CDR3 reads TGTGCCAGCAGCTTGGATCAGCCGGGGGCCTCACGGGAGCAGTTCTTC.

In this sample, this clonotype turned up a few times. The chain combines TRBV9 with TRBJ2-1; 8 nucleotides match TRBD1. CDR1 and CDR2 (germline): SGDLS, YYNGEE. The CDR3 runs 15 residues. The V gene end was trimmed by 4 bases and the J gene end by 1 base; junction bases not matched to a gene: 4. The CDR3 reads CASSPRDRSYNEQFF. In nucleotides, the CDR3 is TGTGCCAGCAGCCCCCGGGACAGGTCCTACAATGAGCAGTTCTTC. The variable domain in full, with the rest retrieved from reference TRBV9 and TRBJ2-1, is DSGVTQTPKHLITATGQRVTLRCSPRSGDLSVYWYQQSLDQGLQFLIQYYNGEERAKGNILERFSAQQFPDLHSELNLSSLELGDSALYFCASSPRDRSYNEQFFGPGTRLTVL.

The CDR3 DNA reads as TGCAGCGTTGGGACAGGGGGCTGTTGTAGAAACACCATATATTTT. Its translation is CSVGTGGCCRNTIYF. This chain links TRBV29-1 with TRBJ1-3, with 11 nucleotides matching TRBD1. Per the germline V gene, CDR1 is SQVTM and CDR2 is ANQGSEA. This CDR3 has 15 amino acids. Trimming at V came to 4 bases and at J to 5 bases, leaving 7 bases not matched to a gene.

This chain joins TRBV7-2 and TRBJ2-3, with TRBD1 matching over 7 bases. The CDR3 covers 14 residues. CDR1 SGHTA and CDR2 FQGNSA come from the germline V gene. The ends lost 4 bases at V and 4 bases at J; junction bases unmatched: 5. The CDR3 nucleotides read TGTGCCAGCAGCTCACAGGGGTTTTCAGATACGCAGTATTTT. It codes for CASSSQGFSDTQYF.

This clonotype was recorded at least ten times. The V call is TRBV15, the J call TRBJ2-2; 10 bases match TRBD1. Trimming took 0 bases from V and 4 from J; bases not matched to a gene: 5. Germline lookup yields CDR1 LNHNV and CDR2 YYDKDF (reference sequence). The CDR3 runs to 17 residues. Written as DNA, the CDR3 is TGTGCCACCAGCAGAGATGGGGGACAGGGGACCACCGGGGAGCTGTTTTTT. This translates into CATSRDGGQGTTGELFF.

The chain has TRBV7-9 and TRBJ2-5, with D unresolved. The V gene lost 2 bases and the J gene lost 5 bases, with 12 bases spanning the gap. In germline, CDR1 is SEHNR, CDR2 FQNEAQ (reference sequence). CDR3 length: 14 residues. The CDR3 is CASSLTLRRETQYF. For the CDR3, the DNA is TGTGCCAGCAGCTTAACGTTACGTAGGGAGACCCAGTACTTC.